The clone carrying this T cell receptor beta chain is medium-sized by share. Its specificity is unknown. Germline-derived CDR1 and CDR2 are LGHNA and YNFKEQ. The CDR3 has 18 amino acids. V lost 0 bases to trimming and J lost 3 bases; unmatched junction nucleotides: 10. Every HIV-positive participant received treatment in the United States. The entry originates in a study of long-term antiretroviral therapy in people with HIV. Regarding the study as a whole: The blood, collected between the mid-2000s and the late 2010s, was possibly taken under older ART regimens.

Survey-level immunoSEQ v3.0 assays were run. TCRdb keeps only in-frame clones here, not all; method: immunoSEQ multiplex PCR. The table has some 13,000 clones, 75% to 85% seen once. The receptor comes from a man aged 35-49 years with HIV. This chain joins TRBV4-2 and TRBJ1-2; TRBD1 matches 10 bases. The sample in question was unsorted PBMCs, obtained 3.2 years before starting antiretroviral therapy. CDR3 nucleotides: TGTGCCAGCAGCCAAGATGAGGGACAGGGGAGTAGGGACTATGGCTACACCTTC. Its translation is CASSQDEGQGSRDYGYTF.